Below, one TCR beta chain is given with its context. Its matching antigen is unknown. The PCR ran on 60 Vbeta and 13 Jbeta primers. Authors' processing steps: Per a later analysis, the number of unique TCR beta chains was roughly 83 million, of which 8.5 million to 11 million were shared. Measured with immunoSEQ multiplex PCR; TCRdb has only the in-frame clones, and not every one. V and J calls plus clone size are reproduced from that table; the DNA served to infer D and trimming. The sample has roughly 38,000 clones; roughly three quarters are singletons. The data stem from a study of cytomegalovirus exposure and HLA in healthy donors. Study observations and caveats: In a later analysis, HLA-associated TCR beta chains were more clonally expanded than equally common others.

The CDR3 is made up of 17 amino acids. Germline V gene lookup returns CDR1 MDHEN and CDR2 SYDVKM. J was trimmed by 3 bases and V by 1 base; bases with no gene match: 5. Input material: PBMCs. The source of this sequence is a woman aged 30 to 39 in good health and CMV-seropositive. The chain combines TRBV28 with TRBJ2-7; 14 bases line up with TRBD2. The CDR3: CASSLLPGTSGSYEQYF. The CDR3 bases are TGTGCCAGCAGTTTATTGCCCGGGACTAGCGGGAGCTACGAGCAGTACTTC.